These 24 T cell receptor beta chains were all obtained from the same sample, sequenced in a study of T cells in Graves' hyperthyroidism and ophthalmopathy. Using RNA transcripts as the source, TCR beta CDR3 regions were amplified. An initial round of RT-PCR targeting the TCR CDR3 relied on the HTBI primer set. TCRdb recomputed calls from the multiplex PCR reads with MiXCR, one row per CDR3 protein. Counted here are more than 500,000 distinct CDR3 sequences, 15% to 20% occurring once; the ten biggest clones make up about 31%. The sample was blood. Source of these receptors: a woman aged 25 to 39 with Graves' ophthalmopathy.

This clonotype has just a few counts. The CDR3 nucleotides are TGTGCCAGTAGTATAGATCTGTGGGAGCTCATCAGCACAGATACGCAGTATTTT. Amino acid sequence: CASSIDLWELISTDTQYF. The gene calls are TRBV19 and TRBJ2-3, with D perhaps TRBD2 (5 bases). The CDR3 totals 18 residues. V lost 0 bases and J lost 0, with 16 bases in between. Germline V lookup: CDR1 LNHDA, CDR2 SQIVND (reference sequence).

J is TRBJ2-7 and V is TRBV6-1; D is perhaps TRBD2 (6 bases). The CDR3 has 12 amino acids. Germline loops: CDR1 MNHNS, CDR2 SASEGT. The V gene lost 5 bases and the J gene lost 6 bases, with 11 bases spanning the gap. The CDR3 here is CASSLGGREQYF. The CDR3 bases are TGTGCCAGCAGTTTAGGAGGGCGCGAGCAGTACTTC.

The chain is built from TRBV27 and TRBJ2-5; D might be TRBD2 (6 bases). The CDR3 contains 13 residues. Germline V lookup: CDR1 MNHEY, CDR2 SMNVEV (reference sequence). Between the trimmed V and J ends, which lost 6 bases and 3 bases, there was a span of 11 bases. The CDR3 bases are TGTGCCAGCAGGCGGGGAGGAGAAGAGACCCAGTACTTC. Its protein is CASRRGGEETQYF.

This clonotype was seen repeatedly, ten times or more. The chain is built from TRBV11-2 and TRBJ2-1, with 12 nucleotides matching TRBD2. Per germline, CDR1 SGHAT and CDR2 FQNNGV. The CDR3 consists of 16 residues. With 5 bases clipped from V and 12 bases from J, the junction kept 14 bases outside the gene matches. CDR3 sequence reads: CASSQDLAGGRFGQFF. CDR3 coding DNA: TGTGCCAGCAGCCAGGATCTAGCGGGAGGGCGATTTGGGCAGTTCTTC.

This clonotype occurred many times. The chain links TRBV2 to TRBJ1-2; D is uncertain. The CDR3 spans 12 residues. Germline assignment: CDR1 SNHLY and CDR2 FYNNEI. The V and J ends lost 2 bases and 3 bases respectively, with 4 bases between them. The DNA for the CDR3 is TGTGCCAGCAGTGAAAGGGACTATGGCTACACCTTC. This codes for CASSERDYGYTF.

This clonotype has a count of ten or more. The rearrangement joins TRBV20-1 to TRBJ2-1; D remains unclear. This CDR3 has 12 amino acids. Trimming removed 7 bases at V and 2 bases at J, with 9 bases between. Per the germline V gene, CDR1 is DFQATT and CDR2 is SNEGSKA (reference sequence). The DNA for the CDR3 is TGCAGTGGTCAGGTTCCCTACAATGAGCAGTTCTTC. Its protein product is CSGQVPYNEQFF.

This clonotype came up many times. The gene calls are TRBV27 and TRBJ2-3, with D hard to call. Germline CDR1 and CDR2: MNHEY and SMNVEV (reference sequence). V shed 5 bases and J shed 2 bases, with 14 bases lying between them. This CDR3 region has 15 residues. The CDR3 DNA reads TGTGCCAGCAGTCCACAGCTTCTTACCACAGATACGCAGTATTTT. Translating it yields CASSPQLLTTDTQYF.

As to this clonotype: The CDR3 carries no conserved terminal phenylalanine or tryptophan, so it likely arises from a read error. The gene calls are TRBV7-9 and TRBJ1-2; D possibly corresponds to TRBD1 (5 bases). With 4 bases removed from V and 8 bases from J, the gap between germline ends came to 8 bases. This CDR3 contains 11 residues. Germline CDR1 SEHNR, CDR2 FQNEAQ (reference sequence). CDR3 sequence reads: CASSSGPGYTL. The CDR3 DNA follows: TGTGCCAGCAGCTCAGGGCCCGGCTACACCCTC.

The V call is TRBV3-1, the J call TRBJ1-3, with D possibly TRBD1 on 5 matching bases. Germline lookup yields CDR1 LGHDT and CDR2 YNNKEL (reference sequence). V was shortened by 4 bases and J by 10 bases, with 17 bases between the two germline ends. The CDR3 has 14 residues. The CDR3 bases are TGTGCCAGCAGCCTCTCGCGGGGGGGGTCGACCATATATTTT. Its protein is CASSLSRGGSTIYF. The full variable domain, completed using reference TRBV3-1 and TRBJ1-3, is DTAVSQTPKYLVTQMGNDKSIKCEQNLGHDTMYWYKQDSKKFLKIMFSYNNKELIINETVPNRFSPKSPDKAHLNLHINSLELGDSAVYFCASSLSRGGSTIYFGEGSWLTVV.

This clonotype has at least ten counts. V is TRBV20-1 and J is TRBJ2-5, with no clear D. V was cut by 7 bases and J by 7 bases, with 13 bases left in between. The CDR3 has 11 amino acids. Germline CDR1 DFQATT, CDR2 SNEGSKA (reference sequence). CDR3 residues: CSDFRGWTQYF. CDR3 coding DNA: TGCAGTGATTTCCGTGGGTGGACCCAGTACTTC.

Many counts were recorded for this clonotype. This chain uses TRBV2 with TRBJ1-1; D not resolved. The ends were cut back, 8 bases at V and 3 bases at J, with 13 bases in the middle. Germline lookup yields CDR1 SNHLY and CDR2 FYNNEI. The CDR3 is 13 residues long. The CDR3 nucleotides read TGTGCCAGCTTAATTCGCCGTGACACTGAAGCTTTCTTT. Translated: CASLIRRDTEAFF.

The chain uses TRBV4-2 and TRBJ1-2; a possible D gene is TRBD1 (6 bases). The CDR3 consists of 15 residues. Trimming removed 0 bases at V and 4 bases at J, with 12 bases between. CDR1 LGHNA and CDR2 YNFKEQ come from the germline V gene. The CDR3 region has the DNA TGTGCCAGCAGCCAAGATAGGGGACACCTCTATGGCTACACCTTC. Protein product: CASSQDRGHLYGYTF.

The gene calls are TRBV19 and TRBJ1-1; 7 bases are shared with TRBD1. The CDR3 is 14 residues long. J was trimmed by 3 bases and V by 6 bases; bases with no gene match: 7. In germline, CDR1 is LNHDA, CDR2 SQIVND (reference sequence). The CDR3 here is CASRPGQDYTEAFF. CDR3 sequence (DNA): TGTGCCAGTAGGCCCGGACAGGATTACACTGAAGCTTTCTTT.

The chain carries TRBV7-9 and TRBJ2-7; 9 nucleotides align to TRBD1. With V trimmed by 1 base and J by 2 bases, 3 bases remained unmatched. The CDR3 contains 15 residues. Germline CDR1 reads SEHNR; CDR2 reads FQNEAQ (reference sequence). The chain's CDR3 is CASSLGQGETYEQYF. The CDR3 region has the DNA TGTGCCAGCAGCTTAGGACAGGGGGAGACCTACGAGCAGTACTTC. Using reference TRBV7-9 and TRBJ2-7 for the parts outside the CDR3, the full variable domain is DTGVSQNPRHKITKRGQNVTFRCDPISEHNRLYWYRQTLGQGPEFLTYFQNEAQLEKSRLLSDRFSAERPKGSFSTLEIQRTEQGDSAMYLCASSLGQGETYEQYFGPGTRLTVT.

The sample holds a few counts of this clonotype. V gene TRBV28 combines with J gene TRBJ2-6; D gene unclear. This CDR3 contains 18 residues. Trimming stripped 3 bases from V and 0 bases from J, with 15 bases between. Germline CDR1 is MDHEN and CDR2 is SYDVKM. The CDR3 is CASSFFGFTSSGANVLTF. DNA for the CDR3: TGTGCCAGCAGTTTTTTTGGGTTTACAAGCTCTGGGGCCAACGTCCTGACTTTC. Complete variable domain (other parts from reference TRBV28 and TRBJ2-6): DVKVTQSSRYLVKRTGEKVFLECVQDMDHENMFWYRQDPGLGLRLIYFSYDVKMKEKGDIPEGYSVSREKKERFSLILESASTNQTSMYLCASSFFGFTSSGANVLTFGAGSRLTVL.

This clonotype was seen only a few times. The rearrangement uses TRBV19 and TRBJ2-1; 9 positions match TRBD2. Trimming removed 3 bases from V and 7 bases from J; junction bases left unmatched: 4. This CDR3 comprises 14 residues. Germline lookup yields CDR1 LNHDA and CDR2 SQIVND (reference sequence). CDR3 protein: CASSIIAGENEQFF. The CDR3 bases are TGTGCCAGTAGTATCATAGCGGGGGAAAATGAGCAGTTCTTC.

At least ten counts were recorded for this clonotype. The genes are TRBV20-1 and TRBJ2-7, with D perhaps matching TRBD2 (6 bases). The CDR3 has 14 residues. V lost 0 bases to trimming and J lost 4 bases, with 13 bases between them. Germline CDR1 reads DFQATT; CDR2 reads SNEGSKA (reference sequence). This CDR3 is CSARDNAGRYEQYF. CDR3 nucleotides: TGCAGTGCTAGAGATAATGCGGGGCGGTACGAGCAGTACTTC.

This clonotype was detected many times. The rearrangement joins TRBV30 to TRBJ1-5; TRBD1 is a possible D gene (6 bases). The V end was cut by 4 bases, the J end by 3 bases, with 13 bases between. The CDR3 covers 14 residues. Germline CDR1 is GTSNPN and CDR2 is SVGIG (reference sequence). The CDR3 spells CAWKRQAPNQPQHF. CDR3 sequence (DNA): TGTGCCTGGAAACGACAGGCCCCCAATCAGCCCCAGCATTTT.

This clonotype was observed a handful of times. As DNA, the CDR3 is TGTGCCAGCAGCTTGTATGAAACGGCGGACGAGCAGTACTTC. Residues: CASSLYETADEQYF. The chain has TRBV5-5 and TRBJ2-7; D is unresolved. Germline V gene sequence: CDR1 SGHKS, CDR2 YYEKEE (reference sequence). Trimming stripped 1 base from V and 5 bases from J, with 13 bases between. The CDR3 totals 14 residues.

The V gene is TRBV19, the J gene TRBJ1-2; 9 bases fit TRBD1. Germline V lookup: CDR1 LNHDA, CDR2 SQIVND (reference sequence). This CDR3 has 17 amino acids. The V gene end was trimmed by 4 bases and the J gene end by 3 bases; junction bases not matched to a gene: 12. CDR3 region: CASSSPGTGSLHYGYTF. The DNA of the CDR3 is TGTGCCAGTAGTAGCCCCGGGACAGGGTCTCTGCACTATGGCTACACCTTC.

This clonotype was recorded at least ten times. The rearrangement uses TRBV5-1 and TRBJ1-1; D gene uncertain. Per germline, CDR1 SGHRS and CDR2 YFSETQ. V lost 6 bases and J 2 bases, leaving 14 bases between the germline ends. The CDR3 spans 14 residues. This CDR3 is CASTATPINTEAFF. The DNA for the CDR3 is TGCGCCAGCACGGCCACACCAATAAACACTGAAGCTTTCTTT.

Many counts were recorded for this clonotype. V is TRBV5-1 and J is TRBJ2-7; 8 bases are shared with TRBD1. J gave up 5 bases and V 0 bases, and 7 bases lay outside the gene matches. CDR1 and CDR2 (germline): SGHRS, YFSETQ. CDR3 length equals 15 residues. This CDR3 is CASSLGAGGLDEQYF. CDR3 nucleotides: TGCGCCAGCAGCTTGGGGGCAGGGGGCTTAGACGAGCAGTACTTC.

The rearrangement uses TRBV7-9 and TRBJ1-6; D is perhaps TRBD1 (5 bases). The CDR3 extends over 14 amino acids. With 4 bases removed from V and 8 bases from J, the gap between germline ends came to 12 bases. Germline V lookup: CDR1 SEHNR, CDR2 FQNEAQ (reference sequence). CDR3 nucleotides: TGTGCCAGCAGCTCGCCCGGGACTGATTCACCCCTCCACTTT. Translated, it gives CASSSPGTDSPLHF.

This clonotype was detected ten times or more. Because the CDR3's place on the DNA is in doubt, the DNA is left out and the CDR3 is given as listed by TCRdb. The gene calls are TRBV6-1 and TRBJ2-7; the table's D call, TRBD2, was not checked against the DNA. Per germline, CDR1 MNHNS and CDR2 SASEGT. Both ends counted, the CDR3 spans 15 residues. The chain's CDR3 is CASSFLAGPRYEQYF.